One T cell receptor (beta chain) is described in this entry. The data were obtained in a study of STAT5B mutations in CD4+ large granular lymphocyte leukemia. This CDR3 has 14 residues. J was trimmed by 6 bases and V by 5 bases; bases with no gene match: 5. Germline V gene sequence: CDR1 SGHTA, CDR2 FQGNSA. Assay: immunoSEQ multiplex PCR; the TCRdb copy retains only in-frame clones and omits some. The repertoire holds about 30,000 clones, with about 81% as singletons. This TCR was recovered from a human donor in good health. The sequenced sample was CD4+ T cells from blood buffy coats. The J gene is TRBJ2-2, the V gene TRBV7-2, with TRBD2 identical over 8 bases. CDR3 coding DNA: TGTGCCAGCAGCCCGGGACTAGGGGCCGGGGAGCTGTTTTTT. This translates into CASSPGLGAGELFF.